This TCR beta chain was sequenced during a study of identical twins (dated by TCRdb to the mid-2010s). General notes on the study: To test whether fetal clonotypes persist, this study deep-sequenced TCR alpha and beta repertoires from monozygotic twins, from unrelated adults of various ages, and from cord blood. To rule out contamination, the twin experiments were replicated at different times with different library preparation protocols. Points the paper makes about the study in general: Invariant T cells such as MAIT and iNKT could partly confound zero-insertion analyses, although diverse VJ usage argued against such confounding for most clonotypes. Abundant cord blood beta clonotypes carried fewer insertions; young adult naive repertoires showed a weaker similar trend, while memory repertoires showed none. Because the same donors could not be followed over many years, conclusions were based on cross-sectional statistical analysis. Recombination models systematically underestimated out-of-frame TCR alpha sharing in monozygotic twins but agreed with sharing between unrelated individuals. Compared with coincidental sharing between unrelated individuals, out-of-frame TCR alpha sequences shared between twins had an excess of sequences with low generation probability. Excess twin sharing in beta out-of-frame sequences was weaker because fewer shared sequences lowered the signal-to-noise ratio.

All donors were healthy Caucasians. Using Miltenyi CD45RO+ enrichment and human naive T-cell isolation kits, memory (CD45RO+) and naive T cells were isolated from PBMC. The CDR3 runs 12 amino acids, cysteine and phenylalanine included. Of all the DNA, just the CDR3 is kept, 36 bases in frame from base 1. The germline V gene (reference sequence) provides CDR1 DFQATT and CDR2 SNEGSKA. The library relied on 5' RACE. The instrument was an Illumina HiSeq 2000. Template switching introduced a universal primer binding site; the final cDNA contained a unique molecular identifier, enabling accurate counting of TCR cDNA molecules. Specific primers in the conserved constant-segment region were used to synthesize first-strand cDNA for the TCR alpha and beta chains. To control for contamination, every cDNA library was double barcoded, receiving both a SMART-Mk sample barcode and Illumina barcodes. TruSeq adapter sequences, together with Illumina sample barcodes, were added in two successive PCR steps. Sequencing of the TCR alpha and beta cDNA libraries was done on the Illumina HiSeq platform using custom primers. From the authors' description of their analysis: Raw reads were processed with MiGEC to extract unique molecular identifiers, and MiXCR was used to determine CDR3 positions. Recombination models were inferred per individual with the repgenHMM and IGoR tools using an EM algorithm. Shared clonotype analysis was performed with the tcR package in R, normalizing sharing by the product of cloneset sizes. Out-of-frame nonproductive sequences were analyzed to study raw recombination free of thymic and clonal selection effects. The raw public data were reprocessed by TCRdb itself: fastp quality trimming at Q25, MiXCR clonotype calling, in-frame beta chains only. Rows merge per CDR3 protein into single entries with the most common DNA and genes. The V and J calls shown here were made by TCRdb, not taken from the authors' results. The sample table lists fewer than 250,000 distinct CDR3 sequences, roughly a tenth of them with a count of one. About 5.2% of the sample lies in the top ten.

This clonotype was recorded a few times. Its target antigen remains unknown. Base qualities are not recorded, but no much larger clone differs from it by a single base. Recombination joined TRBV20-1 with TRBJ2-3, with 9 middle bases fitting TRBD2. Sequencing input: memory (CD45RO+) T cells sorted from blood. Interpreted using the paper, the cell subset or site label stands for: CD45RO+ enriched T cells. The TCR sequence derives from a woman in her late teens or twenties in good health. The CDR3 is CSAGGHTDTQYF. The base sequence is TGCAGCGCGGGGGGGCATACAGATACGCAGTATTTT.